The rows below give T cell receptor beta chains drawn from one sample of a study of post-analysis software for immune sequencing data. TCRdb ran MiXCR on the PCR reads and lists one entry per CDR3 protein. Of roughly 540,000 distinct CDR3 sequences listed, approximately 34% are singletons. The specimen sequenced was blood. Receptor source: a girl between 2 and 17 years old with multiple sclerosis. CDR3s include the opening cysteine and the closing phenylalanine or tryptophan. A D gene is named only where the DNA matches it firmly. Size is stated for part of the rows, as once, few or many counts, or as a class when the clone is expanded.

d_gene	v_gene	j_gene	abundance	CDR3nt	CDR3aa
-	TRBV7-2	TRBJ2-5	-	TGTGCCAGCAGCTCAAGGGGAACCGAGACCCAGTACTTC	CASSSRGTETQYF
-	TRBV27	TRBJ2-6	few	TGTGCCAGCAGTCCAAGGGGGGGAACTGGGGCCAACGTCCTGACTTTC	CASSPRGGTGANVLTF
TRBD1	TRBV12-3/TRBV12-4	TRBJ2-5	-	TGTGCCAGCAGTTTCTACCTTGGACAGGGATCTCAAGAGACCCAGTACTTC	CASSFYLGQGSQETQYF
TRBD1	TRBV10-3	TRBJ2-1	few	TGTGCCACGGGGGTGGACAGGGGGTACAATGAGCAGTTCTTC	CATGVDRGYNEQFF
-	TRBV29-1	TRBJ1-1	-	TGCAGCGTTGAGGGGTTTAGCACTGAAGCTTTCTTT	CSVEGFSTEAFF
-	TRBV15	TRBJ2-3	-	TGTGCCACCCGCAGACTACAAGGCACAGATACGCAGTATTTT	CATRRLQGTDTQYF
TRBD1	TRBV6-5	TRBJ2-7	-	TGTGCCAGCAGTTACTCGGGCGTTGAACAGGGGGAACACGAGCAGTACTTC	CASSYSGVEQGEHEQYF
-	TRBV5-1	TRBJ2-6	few	TGCGCCAGCAGCTCGAATGGGGCCAACGTCCTGACTTTC	CASSSNGANVLTF
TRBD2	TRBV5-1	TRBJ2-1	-	TGCGCCAGCAGTGGGACTAGTTGGTACAATGAGCAGTTCTTC	CASSGTSWYNEQFF
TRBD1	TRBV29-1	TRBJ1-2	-	TGCAGCGTTGAAGCAGGGGGCAGGAACTATGGCTACACCTTC	CSVEAGGRNYGYTF
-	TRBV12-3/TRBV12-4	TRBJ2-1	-	TGTGCCAGCAGTTTATTTGGCGATGAGCAGTTCTTC	CASSLFGDEQFF
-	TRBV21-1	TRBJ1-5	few	TGTGCCAGCAGCAAAACCGGGACAGGGCTAAATCAGCCCCAGCATTTT	CASSKTGTGLNQPQHF
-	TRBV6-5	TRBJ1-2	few	TGTGCCAGCGGCCGGGGCGTGGGATATGGCTACACCTTC	CASGRGVGYGYTF
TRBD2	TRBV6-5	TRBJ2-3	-	TGTGCCAGCAGTAACCCTAGCGGGGGAATTACAGATACGCAGTATTTT	CASSNPSGGITDTQYF
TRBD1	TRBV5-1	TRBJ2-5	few	TGCGCCAGCAGCTTGGGACAGGGGGCTCGGGAGACCCAGTACTTC	CASSLGQGARETQYF
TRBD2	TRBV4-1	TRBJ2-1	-	TGCGCCAGCAGCCAAGATGGCCTAGCGGGAATCTACAATGAGCAGTTCTTC	CASSQDGLAGIYNEQFF
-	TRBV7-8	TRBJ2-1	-	TGTGCCAGCAGCACTCCCCTAGCGAACCATGAGCAGTTCTTC	CASSTPLANHEQFF
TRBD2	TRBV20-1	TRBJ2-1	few	TGCAGTGCCCCGAGACTAGCGGGGGCCCTCGATGAGCAGTTCTTC	CSAPRLAGALDEQFF
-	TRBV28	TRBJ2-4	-	TGTGCCAGCAGTTTGCCGGGGGGCCCCAAGTCCGATGCCAAAAACATTCAGTACTTC	CASSLPGGPKSDAKNIQYF
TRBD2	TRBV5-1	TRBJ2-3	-	TGCGCCAGCAGCTTATTGACTAGCGGGGGGGCAGATACGCAGTATTTT	CASSLLTSGGADTQYF
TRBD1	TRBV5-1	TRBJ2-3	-	TGCGCCAGCAGCTTGGGAGGACAGGCCTTAGATACGCAGTATTTT	CASSLGGQALDTQYF
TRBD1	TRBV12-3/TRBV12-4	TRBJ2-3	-	TGTGCCAGCAGTAAGGGACAGCTTTCCACAGATACGCAGTATTTT	CASSKGQLSTDTQYF
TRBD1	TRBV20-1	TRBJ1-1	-	TGCAGTACTAGGACCTACCGGACAGGGGGTAGGTACGACACTGAAGCTTTCTTT	CSTRTYRTGGRYDTEAFF
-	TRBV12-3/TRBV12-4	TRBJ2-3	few	TGTGCCAGCAGTCAAGGACAGTTTAGCACAGATACGCAGTATTTT	CASSQGQFSTDTQYF
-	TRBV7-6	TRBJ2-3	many	TGTGCCAGCAGCTTAGCGCCAGATACGCAGTATTTT	CASSLAPDTQYF
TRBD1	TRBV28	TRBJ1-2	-	TGTGCCAGCAGTTTACCAGGGGGCGGCTATGGCTACACCTTC	CASSLPGGGYGYTF
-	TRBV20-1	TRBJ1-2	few	TGCAGTGCTAGTTCGAGGGGATACTATGGCTACACCTTC	CSASSRGYYGYTF
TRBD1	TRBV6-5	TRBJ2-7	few	TGTGCCAGCAGACTTGACAGGGGGCGGTCCTACGAGCAGTACTTC	CASRLDRGRSYEQYF
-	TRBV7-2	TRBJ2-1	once	TGTGCCAGCAGCTCAGACGGACAAAGCTCCTACAATGAGCAGTTCTTC	CASSSDGQSSYNEQFF
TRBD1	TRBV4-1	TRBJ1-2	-	TGCGCCAGCAGCCAAGTCGCGGGACAGCTCTATGGCTACACCTTC	CASSQVAGQLYGYTF
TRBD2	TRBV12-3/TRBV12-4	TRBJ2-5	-	TGTGCCAGCAGACGCCCGGGACTACCGCTAGAGACCCAGTACTTC	CASRRPGLPLETQYF
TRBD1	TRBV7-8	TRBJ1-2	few	TGTGCCAGCAGCCCGGACAGGGTGATCGATGGCTACACCTTC	CASSPDRVIDGYTF
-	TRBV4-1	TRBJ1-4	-	TGCGCCAGCAGCCAAGAAGGTCCGGGGTTTTATAATGAAAAACTGTTTTTT	CASSQEGPGFYNEKLFF